This T cell receptor (beta chain) was documented in a study of T cell repertoires in cytomegalovirus infection. Comments on this clonotype: Its cognate antigen is unknown.

General study findings and limits: CMV carriers with the relevant HLA were identified by cumulative public TCR beta family frequency. CMV-specific TCR beta clonotypes restricted by HLA-C dominated the ex vivo response.

A single record per CDR3 protein comes from TCRdb applying MiXCR to the reads. The table has over 150,000 distinct CDR3 sequences, roughly a fifth seen once; the top ten hold about 2.9%. This CDR3 has 15 residues. CDR1 and CDR2 (germline): LGHNA, YNFKEQ. V lost 0 bases to trimming and J lost 1 base, with 10 bases between them. Sequences were obtained from PBMCs. The gene calls are TRBV4-2 and TRBJ2-7; D is uncertain. The receptor was derived from a human donor in good health (CMV status not recorded). Some clones in this sample may be carry-over from other donors' samples. The CDR3 region is CASSQDPVGSYEQYF. The CDR3 bases are TGTGCCAGCAGCCAAGATCCCGTGGGGTCCTACGAGCAGTACTTC.